This T cell receptor beta chain stems from a study of human T cells and chemical hapten exposure. General study findings and limits: Once DPC sensitization occurred, TCRs above 1 in 1000 frequency showed no change.

This sample's time point: pre-sensitization, week 0. Treatment: therapeutic diphenylcyclopropenone sensitization with weekly scalp DPC. Blood was collected ahead of every patch test applied. TCRdb recomputed calls from the RACE reads with MiXCR, one row per CDR3 protein. The table lists roughly 380,000 distinct CDR3 sequences, 5.1% of them singletons. Germline V gene lookup returns CDR1 MNHEY and CDR2 SVGAGI. With V trimmed by 0 bases and J by 6 bases, 14 bases remained unmatched. The CDR3 has 17 amino acids. This clonotype has a handful of counts. Antigen specificity is unknown. The receptor was isolated from a woman aged 45-65 years with alopecia areata. Some clones in this sample may be carry-over from other donors' samples. This rearrangement joins TRBV6-5 to TRBJ2-7, with 7 bases that match TRBD2. Sequences were derived from whole blood, sampled in connection with sensitization to the hapten diphenylcyclopropenone (DPC). CDR3 region: CASSYSRVGLGSREQYF. The CDR3 DNA reads TGTGCCAGCAGTTACTCGAGGGTTGGACTAGGGTCCCGCGAGCAGTACTTC.